This is a list of T cell receptor beta chains from one sample in a study of T cells after yellow fever vaccination. TCRdb ran MiXCR on the 5' RACE reads and lists one entry per CDR3 protein. The table shows some 32,000 distinct CDR3 sequences, with more than 6.5% occurring only once. Sequenced here: PBMCs, either bulk or a sorted T-cell subset (CD4+, CD8+, memory, or dextramer-sorted; not recorded which), sampled on the day of the first yellow fever vaccination. These receptors were collected from a man in his late teens or twenties who received the YFV17D yellow fever vaccine. Both conserved end residues are part of each CDR3. Fields, in order: J gene, V gene, clone size, D gene, CDR3 protein, CDR3 DNA. D genes are given only for firm matches. A row's size may be missing; if present it is once, few, many or a size class.

TRBJ2-1	TRBV5-1	few	TRBD2	CASSRRGGTRSSYNEQFF	TGCGCCAGCAGCAGACGCGGGGGGACCCGAAGCTCCTACAATGAGCAGTTCTTC
TRBJ1-2	TRBV7-2	few	.	CASSPDTYGYTF	TGTGCCAGCAGCCCGGACACCTATGGCTACACCTTC
TRBJ2-2	TRBV10-3	many	.	CAISESIVLAVGGELFF	TGTGCCATCAGTGAGTCCATTGTGCTAGCAGTTGGCGGGGAGCTGTTTTTT
TRBJ2-1	TRBV6-4	many	TRBD2	CASSPGTSGGKFF	TGTGCCAGCAGTCCCGGGACTAGCGGGGGAAAGTTCTTC
TRBJ1-1	TRBV12-3/TRBV12-4	many	.	CASSRTEAFF	TGTGCCAGCAGCCGTACTGAAGCTTTCTTT
TRBJ2-7	TRBV15	many	TRBD2	CATSTGLANEQYF	TGTGCCACCAGCACGGGACTAGCGAACGAGCAGTACTTC
TRBJ1-1	TRBV7-9	once	.	CASSLSGLRDTEAFF	TGTGCCAGCAGCTTATCCGGATTGCGGGACACTGAAGCTTTCTTT
TRBJ1-1	TRBV5-6	many	.	CASTGLNTEAFF	TGTGCCAGCACAGGGCTGAACACTGAAGCTTTCTTT
TRBJ2-6	TRBV7-2	many	.	CASSFFGANVLTF	TGTGCCAGCAGCTTCTTTGGGGCCAACGTCCTGACTTTC
TRBJ1-1	TRBV5-1	many	.	CASSLAPTDLGTEAFF	TGCGCCAGCAGCTTGGCCCCCACCGACCTGGGAACTGAAGCTTTCTTT
TRBJ1-1	TRBV3-1	many	.	CASSQDGHANTEAFF	TGTGCCAGCAGCCAAGACGGACACGCAAACACTGAAGCTTTCTTT
TRBJ2-5	TRBV6-2/TRBV6-3	many	TRBD2	CASSPRTSGVQETQYF	TGTGCCAGCAGTCCCCGGACTAGCGGGGTCCAGGAGACCCAGTACTTC
TRBJ2-5	TRBV20-1	.	.	CSANFPRKETQYF	TGCAGTGCTAACTTCCCGCGAAAAGAGACCCAGTACTTC
TRBJ1-2	TRBV9	many	.	CASSVEYPEGRYGYTF	TGTGCCAGCAGCGTAGAATATCCGGAGGGCCGTTATGGCTACACCTTC
TRBJ1-1	TRBV29-1	many	TRBD1	CSVEDVRDRAVNTEAFF	TGCAGCGTTGAGGACGTCCGGGACAGGGCCGTGAACACTGAAGCTTTCTTT
TRBJ1-1	TRBV27	few	.	CASSSPRAEQNTEAFF	TGTGCCAGCAGTTCCCCCCGGGCGGAGCAGAACACTGAAGCTTTCTTT
TRBJ2-3	TRBV11-2	many	TRBD2	CASSRGGDYTDTQYF	TGTGCCAGCAGCCGGGGGGGGGACTACACAGATACGCAGTATTTT
TRBJ1-3	TRBV4-1	many	.	CASSQDPPGGSGNTIYF	TGCGCCAGCAGCCAAGATCCTCCTGGGGGATCTGGAAACACCATATATTTT